Shown below are 8 T cell receptor beta chains from a single sample sequenced in a study of T-cell memory formation after mild COVID-19. TCRdb reprocessed the 5' RACE reads via MiXCR and lists one record per CDR3 protein. This repertoire shows around 370,000 distinct CDR3 sequences, more than 20% found once; its top ten account for 9.5% to 15%. Sample: PBMCs or a T cell subset sorted from them (not recorded which). Receptors originate from an adult woman who had mild COVID-19 (a few samples of this study predate the infection). Cell type and time point are not known.

The V and J genes are TRBV25-1 and TRBJ2-3, with D maybe TRBD2 (5 bases). Germline loops: CDR1 MGHDK, CDR2 SYGVNS. This CDR3 has 16 amino acids. The ends were cut back, 6 bases at V and 4 bases at J, with 20 bases in the middle. The CDR3 bases are TGTGCCAGCAGCCGCGAGGGCCCCGCCGCCCCAGATACGCAGTATTTT. The encoded protein is CASSREGPAAPDTQYF.

This clonotype was picked up a small number of times. The chain recombines TRBV4-2 with TRBJ2-5; TRBD2 matches at 7 bases. Germline V gene sequence: CDR1 LGHNA, CDR2 YNFKEQ. Trimming took 4 bases from V and 1 from J; bases not matched to a gene: 9. The CDR3 runs 16 residues. The CDR3 DNA is TGTGCCAGCAGCCGAACATCGCGCGGGGGCCAAGAGACCCAGTACTTC. Encoded protein: CASSRTSRGGQETQYF.

V and J are TRBV20-1 and TRBJ1-2; a possible D gene is TRBD1 (6 bases). Trimming removed 0 bases from V and 2 bases from J, with 16 bases in between. This CDR3 is 16 amino acids long. Germline V lookup: CDR1 DFQATT, CDR2 SNEGSKA (reference sequence). The CDR3 loop is CSARDPGTPPNYGYTF. CDR3 DNA sequence: TGCAGTGCTAGAGATCCTGGGACACCCCCGAACTATGGCTACACCTTC.

Points on this clonotype: At one end the junction does not follow the germline gene, possibly because of a read error. The V and J genes are TRBV2 and TRBJ2-1, with 9 bases lining up with TRBD1. Germline V gene lookup returns CDR1 SNHLY and CDR2 FYNNEI. The CDR3 loop spans 15 amino acids. The chain's CDR3 is CASTTGTGGPLSTSF. The CDR3, as DNA: TGTGCCAGCACAACAGGAACAGGGGGCCCACTATCTACATCTTTC.

In its sample, this clonotype was seen many times. The chain recombines TRBV18 with TRBJ2-2, with 7 bases aligning to TRBD1. CDR1 and CDR2 (germline): KGHSH, LQKENI. CDR3 length: 15 residues. The V gene end was trimmed by 3 bases and the J gene end by 6 bases; junction bases not matched to a gene: 7. CDR3 nucleotide sequence: TGTGCCAGCTCACCCGGAACAGGGGTGCCCGGGGAGCTGTTTTTT. This codes for CASSPGTGVPGELFF.

This clonotype appeared a few times. At one end the junction does not follow the germline gene, possibly because of a read error. V is TRBV5-4 and J is TRBJ2-3; tentatively, D is TRBD2 (5 bases). Germline values: CDR1 SGHNT, CDR2 YYREEE (reference sequence). This CDR3 spans 13 amino acids. The CDR3 is CASSFVEGRTQYF. The CDR3 coding sequence is TGTGCCAGCAGCTTCGTTGAGGGCCGGACGCAATATTTT.

This clonotype was found a few times. V gene TRBV20-1 combines with J gene TRBJ1-2; 7 positions match TRBD1. J was trimmed by 2 bases and V by 5 bases; bases with no gene match: 11. CDR1 and CDR2 from the germline V gene are DFQATT and SNEGSKA (reference sequence). The length of the CDR3 is 15 residues. Here the CDR3 reads CSAPARQGGNYGYTF. Here the CDR3 DNA reads TGCAGTGCTCCCGCTAGACAGGGCGGGAACTATGGCTACACCTTC.

The table lists this clonotype with a few counts. This rearrangement joins TRBV5-6 to TRBJ2-2; unclear D gene. The CDR3 is 14 residues long. Germline loops: CDR1 SGHDT, CDR2 YYEEEE. Trimming took off 1 base at V and 0 bases at J, with 4 bases between the two ends. The CDR3 sequence: CASSLTPNTGELFF. The CDR3 DNA reads as TGTGCCAGCAGCTTGACACCGAACACCGGGGAGCTGTTTTTT.